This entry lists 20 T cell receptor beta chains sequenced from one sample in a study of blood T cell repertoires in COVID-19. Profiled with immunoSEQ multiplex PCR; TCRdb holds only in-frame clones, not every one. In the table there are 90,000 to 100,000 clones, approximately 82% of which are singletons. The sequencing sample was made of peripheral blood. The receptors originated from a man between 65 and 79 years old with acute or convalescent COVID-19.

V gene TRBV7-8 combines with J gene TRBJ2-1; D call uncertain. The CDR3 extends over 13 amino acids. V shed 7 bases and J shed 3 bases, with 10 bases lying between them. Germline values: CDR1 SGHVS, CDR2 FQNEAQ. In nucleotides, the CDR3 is TGTGCCAGCAAACATTCGCTCTACAATGAGCAGTTCTTC. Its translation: CASKHSLYNEQFF.

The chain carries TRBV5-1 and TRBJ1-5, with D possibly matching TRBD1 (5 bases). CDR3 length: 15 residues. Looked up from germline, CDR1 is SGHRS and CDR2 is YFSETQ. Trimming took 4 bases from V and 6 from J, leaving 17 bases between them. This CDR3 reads CASSVGGSSGQPQHF. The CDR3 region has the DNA TGCGCCAGCAGCGTCGGGGGGTCCAGCGGTCAGCCCCAGCATTTT.

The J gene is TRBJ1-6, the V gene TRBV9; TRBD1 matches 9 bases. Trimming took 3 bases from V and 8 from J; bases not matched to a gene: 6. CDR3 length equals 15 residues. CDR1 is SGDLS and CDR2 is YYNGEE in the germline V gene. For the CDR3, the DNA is TGTGCCAGCAGCGAGGGACAGGGTCGGGATTCACCCCTCCACTTT. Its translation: CASSEGQGRDSPLHF.

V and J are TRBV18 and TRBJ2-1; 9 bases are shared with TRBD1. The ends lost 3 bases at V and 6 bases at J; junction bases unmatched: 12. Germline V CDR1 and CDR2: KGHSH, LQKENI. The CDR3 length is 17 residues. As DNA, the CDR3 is TGTGCCAGCTCACCCCGGACCCCGGGACAGGGAAGCAATGAGCAGTTCTTC. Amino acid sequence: CASSPRTPGQGSNEQFF.

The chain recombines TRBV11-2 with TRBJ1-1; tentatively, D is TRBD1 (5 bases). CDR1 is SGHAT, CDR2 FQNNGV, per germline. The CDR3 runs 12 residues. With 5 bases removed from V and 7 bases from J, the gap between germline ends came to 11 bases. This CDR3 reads CASSPTVNEAFF. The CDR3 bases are TGTGCCAGCAGCCCGACAGTAAATGAAGCTTTCTTT.

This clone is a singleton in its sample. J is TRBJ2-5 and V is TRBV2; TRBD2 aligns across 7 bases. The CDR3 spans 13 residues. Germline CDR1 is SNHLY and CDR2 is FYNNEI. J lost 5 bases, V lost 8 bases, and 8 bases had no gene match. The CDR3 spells CASLWTRSETQYF. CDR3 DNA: TGTGCCAGCTTATGGACTAGGAGTGAGACCCAGTACTTC.

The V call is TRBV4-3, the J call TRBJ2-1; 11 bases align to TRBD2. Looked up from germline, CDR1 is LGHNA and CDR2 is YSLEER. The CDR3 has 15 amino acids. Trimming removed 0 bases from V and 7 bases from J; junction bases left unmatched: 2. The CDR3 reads CASSQEPSGRNEQFF. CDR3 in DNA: TGCGCCAGCAGCCAAGAGCCTAGCGGGAGGAATGAGCAGTTCTTC.

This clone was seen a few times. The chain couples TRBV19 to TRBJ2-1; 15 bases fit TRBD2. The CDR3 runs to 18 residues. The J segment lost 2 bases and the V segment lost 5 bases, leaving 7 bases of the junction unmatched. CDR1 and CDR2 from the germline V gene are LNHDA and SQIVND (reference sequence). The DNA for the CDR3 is TGTGCCAGTAGTCCGGGACTAGCGGGAGGACGTACCTACAATGAGCAGTTCTTC. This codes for CASSPGLAGGRTYNEQFF.

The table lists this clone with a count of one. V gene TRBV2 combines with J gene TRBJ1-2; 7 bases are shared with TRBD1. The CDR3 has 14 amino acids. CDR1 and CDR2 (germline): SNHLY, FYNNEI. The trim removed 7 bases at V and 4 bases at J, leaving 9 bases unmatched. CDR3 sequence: CASTRTGTSYGYTF. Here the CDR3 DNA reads TGTGCCAGCACTCGGACAGGCACCTCCTATGGCTACACCTTC.

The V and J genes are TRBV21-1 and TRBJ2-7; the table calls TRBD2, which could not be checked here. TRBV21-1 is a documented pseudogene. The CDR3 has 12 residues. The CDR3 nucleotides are TGTGCCAGCAACCTGAGAGGGAACGAGCAGTACTTC. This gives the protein CASNLRGNEQYF.

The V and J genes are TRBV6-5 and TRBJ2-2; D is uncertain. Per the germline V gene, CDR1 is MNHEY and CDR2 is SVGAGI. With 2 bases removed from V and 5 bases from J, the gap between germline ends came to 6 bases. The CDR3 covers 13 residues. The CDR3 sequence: CASSYGPTGELFF. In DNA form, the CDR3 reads TGTGCCAGCAGTTACGGGCCGACCGGGGAGCTGTTTTTT.

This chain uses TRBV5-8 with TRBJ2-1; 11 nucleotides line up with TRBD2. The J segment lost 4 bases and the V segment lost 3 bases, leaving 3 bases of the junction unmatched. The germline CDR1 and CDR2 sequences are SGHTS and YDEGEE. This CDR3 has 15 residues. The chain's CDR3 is CASSSGTSGYNEQFF. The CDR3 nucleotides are TGTGCCAGCAGCTCCGGGACTAGCGGTTACAATGAGCAGTTCTTC.

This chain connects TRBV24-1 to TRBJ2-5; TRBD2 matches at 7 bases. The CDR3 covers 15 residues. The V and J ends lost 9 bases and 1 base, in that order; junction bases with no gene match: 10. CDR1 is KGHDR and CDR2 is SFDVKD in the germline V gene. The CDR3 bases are TGTGCCACCCAATTTAAGGCTAGCGGCCAAGAGACCCAGTACTTC. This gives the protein CATQFKASGQETQYF.

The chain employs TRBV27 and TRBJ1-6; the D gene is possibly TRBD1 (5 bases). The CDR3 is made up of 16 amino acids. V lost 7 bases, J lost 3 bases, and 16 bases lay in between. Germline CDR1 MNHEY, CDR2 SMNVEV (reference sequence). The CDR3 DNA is TGTGCCAGCACCCCGGGCGGGGGGATCTATAATTCACCCCTCCACTTT. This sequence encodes CASTPGGGIYNSPLHF.

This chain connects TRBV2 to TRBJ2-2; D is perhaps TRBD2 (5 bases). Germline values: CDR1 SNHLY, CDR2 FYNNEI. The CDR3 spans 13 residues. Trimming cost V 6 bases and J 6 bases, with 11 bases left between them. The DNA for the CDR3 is TGTGCCAGCAGACTAGAAAGTTCCGGGGAGCTGTTTTTT. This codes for CASRLESSGELFF.

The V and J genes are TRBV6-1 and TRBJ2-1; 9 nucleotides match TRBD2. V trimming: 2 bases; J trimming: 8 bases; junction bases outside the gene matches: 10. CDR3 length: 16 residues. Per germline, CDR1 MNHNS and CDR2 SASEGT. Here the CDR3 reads CASSELSGRRLYEQFF. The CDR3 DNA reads TGTGCCAGCAGTGAATTGAGCGGGAGGAGATTGTATGAGCAGTTCTTC.

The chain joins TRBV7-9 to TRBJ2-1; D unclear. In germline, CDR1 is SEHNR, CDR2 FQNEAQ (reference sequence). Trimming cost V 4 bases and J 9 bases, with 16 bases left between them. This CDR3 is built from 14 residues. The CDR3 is CASSSSLRRGEQFF. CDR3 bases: TGTGCCAGCAGCTCAAGTCTCCGTCGCGGTGAGCAGTTCTTC. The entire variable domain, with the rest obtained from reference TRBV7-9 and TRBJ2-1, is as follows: DTGVSQNPRHKITKRGQNVTFRCDPISEHNRLYWYRQTLGQGPEFLTYFQNEAQLEKSRLLSDRFSAERPKGSFSTLEIQRTEQGDSAMYLCASSSSLRRGEQFFGPGTRLTVL.

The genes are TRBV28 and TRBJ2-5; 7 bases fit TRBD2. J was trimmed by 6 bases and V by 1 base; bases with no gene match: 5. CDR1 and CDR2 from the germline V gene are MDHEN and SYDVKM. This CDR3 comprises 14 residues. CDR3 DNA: TGTGCCAGCAGTTTATTAGGACTAGAGAAGACCCAGTACTTC. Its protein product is CASSLLGLEKTQYF.

CDR3 sequence reads: CASSSGTVNIQYF. CDR3 sequence (DNA): TGTGCCAGCTCCTCCGGGACAGTAAACATTCAGTACTTC. V usage is TRBV12-3 or TRBV12-4 and J usage is TRBJ2-4; 7 nucleotides agree with TRBD1. The CDR3 extends over 13 amino acids. Germline trimming cut 8 bases from V and 6 bases from J; bases unmatched to any gene: 7.

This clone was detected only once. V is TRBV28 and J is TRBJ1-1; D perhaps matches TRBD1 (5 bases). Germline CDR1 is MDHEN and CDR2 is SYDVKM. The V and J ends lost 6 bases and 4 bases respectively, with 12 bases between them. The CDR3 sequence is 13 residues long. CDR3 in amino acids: CASRLGGGTEAFF. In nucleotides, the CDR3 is TGTGCCAGCAGACTCGGGGGTGGCACTGAAGCTTTCTTT.